The rows below give T cell receptor beta chains drawn from one sample of a study of CD8 T cells in ankylosing spondylitis. TCRdb reanalysed the 5' RACE reads using MiXCR and keeps one entry per CDR3 protein. The sample lists just over 350,000 distinct CDR3 sequences, 20% to 25% occurring once. Sequenced: blood, either unsorted or a sorted T cell fraction (not recorded which). These receptor sequences come from a male donor with ankylosing spondylitis or in good health (not recorded which). CDR3s include the opening cysteine and the closing phenylalanine or tryptophan. D genes are given only for firm matches. Clone size is not always given. Where it is, it says once, few, many or a class for expanded clones.

>.|TRBD1|TRBV27|TRBJ1-6
CASKDRGYNSPLHF
TGTGCCAGCAAGGACAGGGGTTATAATTCACCCCTCCACTTT
>.|.|TRBV6-1|TRBJ2-7
CASSPNGGGNEQYF
TGTGCCAGCAGTCCTAACGGGGGAGGAAACGAGCAGTACTTC
>.|TRBD1|TRBV7-8|TRBJ2-2
CASSPKGTGITGELFF
TGTGCCAGCAGCCCCAAAGGGACAGGGATAACCGGGGAGCTGTTTTTT
>.|TRBD2|TRBV20-1|TRBJ2-1
CSAPGGLASYNEQFF
TGCAGTGCTCCCGGGGGACTAGCTTCCTACAATGAGCAGTTCTTC
>.|.|TRBV10-3|TRBJ1-5
CAIRGGSGNQPQHF
TGTGCCATCAGGGGGGGTTCGGGCAATCAGCCCCAGCATTTT
>.|.|TRBV3-1|TRBJ2-7
CASSPGLYSYEQYF
TGTGCCAGCAGCCCCGGACTGTACTCCTACGAGCAGTACTTC
>.|TRBD2|TRBV7-2|TRBJ2-3
CASSQVAGGSTDTQYF
TGTGCCAGCAGCCAAGTAGCGGGCGGGAGCACAGATACGCAGTATTTT
>.|.|TRBV2|TRBJ2-3
CANHGKPRDTQYF
TGTGCCAACCACGGGAAACCCCGCGATACGCAGTATTTT
>.|TRBD2|TRBV29-1|TRBJ2-1
CSVGLAGGNEQFF
TGCAGCGTTGGACTAGCGGGGGGAAATGAGCAGTTCTTC
>.|TRBD1|TRBV12-3/TRBV12-4|TRBJ1-4
CASSPFRTGENEKLFF
TGTGCCAGCAGTCCATTTAGGACAGGCGAGAATGAAAAACTGTTTTTT
>.|.|TRBV3-1|TRBJ2-6
CASSQTIWGSGANVLTF
TGTGCCAGCAGCCAGACGATATGGGGGTCTGGGGCCAACGTCCTGACTTTC
>many|.|TRBV12-3/TRBV12-4|TRBJ2-1
CASSNAGQRVYNEQFF
TGTGCCAGCAGCAACGCGGGACAAAGGGTTTACAATGAGCAGTTCTTC
>.|.|TRBV11-2|TRBJ2-1
CASSHDSSYNEQFF
TGTGCCAGCAGCCACGACAGTTCCTACAATGAGCAGTTCTTC
>few|.|TRBV2|TRBJ2-7
CASHPSDSSSYEQYF
TGTGCCAGCCACCCTAGCGACTCGAGCTCCTACGAGCAGTACTTC
>.|.|TRBV5-1|TRBJ2-7
CASSLELLSDEQYF
TGCGCCAGCAGCTTGGAACTATTGTCTGACGAGCAGTACTTC